A single sample is the source of the 29 T cell receptor beta chains below, sequenced in a study of OX40 agonist ivuxolimab in advanced cancers. TCRdb's table, derived via immunoSEQ multiplex PCR, lists solely in-frame clones and lacks some. The sample has approximately 71,000 clones, 65% to 85% seen once; the top ten hold approximately 11%. Specimen: CD4+ or CD8+ T cells sorted from blood, collected in a trial of the OX40 agonist ivuxolimab. Receptor source: an adult with an advanced solid tumor such as melanoma, head and neck, liver or kidney cancer.

The gene calls are TRBV6-6 and TRBJ2-1; possible D gene TRBD2, 6 bases. The CDR3 length is 13 residues. Germline V gene sequence: CDR1 MNHNY, CDR2 SVGAGI (reference sequence). The V end was cut by 2 bases, the J end by 7 bases, with 9 bases between. The CDR3 region has the DNA TGTGCCAGCAGTTACAGTGCGGGGAATGAGCAGTTCTTC. It translates to CASSYSAGNEQFF.

This clone was seen a handful of times. V usage is TRBV7-9 and J usage is TRBJ1-1; D unresolved. The CDR3 covers 13 residues. Between the trimmed V and J ends, which lost 2 bases and 3 bases, there was a span of 7 bases. Germline V gene lookup returns CDR1 SEHNR and CDR2 FQNEAQ (reference sequence). CDR3 sequence: CASSLLRDTEAFF. The CDR3 DNA sequence: TGTGCCAGCAGCTTACTGAGGGACACTGAAGCTTTCTTT.

The rearrangement links TRBV6-6 to TRBJ1-2; TRBD1 aligns across 8 bases. There are 15 residues in the CDR3. J lost 4 bases, V lost 3 bases, and 7 bases had no gene match. Germline V lookup: CDR1 MNHNY, CDR2 SVGAGI (reference sequence). DNA for the CDR3: TGTGCCAGCAGTTATCAGGGGGCCCTGGCCTATGGCTACACCTTC. As protein: CASSYQGALAYGYTF.

This clone was counted between two and nine times. The junction departs from germline at one end; a sequencing error may be responsible. The V gene is TRBV18, the J gene TRBJ1-2; possible D gene TRBD1, 5 bases. There are 13 residues in the CDR3. Germline values: CDR1 KGHSH, CDR2 LQKENI. CDR3 in amino acids: CASSPGEGYDYTF. The CDR3 DNA follows: TGTGCCAGCTCCCCGGGTGAGGGGTATGACTACACCTTC.

This clone was counted a few times. This sequence joins TRBV29-1 and TRBJ2-7; tentatively, D is TRBD1 or TRBD2 (5 bases each). The CDR3 consists of 14 residues. In germline, CDR1 is SQVTM, CDR2 ANQGSEA. Trimming took off 8 bases at V and 2 bases at J, with 19 bases between the two ends. The CDR3 protein is CSPACRDDAYEQYV. In DNA form, the CDR3 reads TGCAGCCCTGCTTGCCGGGACGATGCCTACGAGCAGTACGTC.

The gene calls are TRBV5-1 and TRBJ2-7, with 16 bases matching TRBD2. Per germline, CDR1 SGHRS and CDR2 YFSETQ. Trimming took 5 bases from V and 0 from J; bases not matched to a gene: 8. This CDR3 is built from 18 residues. CDR3 in amino acids: CASSLGGLAGGVSYEQYF. CDR3 DNA sequence: TGCGCCAGCAGTCTGGGGGGACTAGCGGGAGGGGTCTCCTACGAGCAGTACTTC. The variable domain in full, with the rest retrieved from reference TRBV5-1 and TRBJ2-7, is KAGVTQTPRYLIKTRGQQVTLSCSPISGHRSVSWYQQTPGQGLQFLFEYFSETQRNKGNFPGRFSGRQFSNSRSEMNVSTLELGDSALYLCASSLGGLAGGVSYEQYFGPGTRLTVT.

This rearrangement joins TRBV18 to TRBJ1-1; perhaps TRBD1 as D (5 bases). With 0 bases removed from V and 4 bases from J, the gap between germline ends came to 6 bases. CDR3 length: 13 amino acids. Germline CDR1 KGHSH, CDR2 LQKENI. The CDR3: CASSPPGATEAFF. The CDR3 coding sequence is TGTGCCAGCTCACCACCAGGGGCCACTGAAGCTTTCTTT.

This clone was detected once. This chain connects TRBV2 to TRBJ2-5; possible D gene TRBD1, 6 bases. The CDR3 is 15 residues long. Between the trimmed V and J ends, which lost 3 bases and 7 bases, there was a span of 18 bases. Germline V gene sequence: CDR1 SNHLY, CDR2 FYNNEI. CDR3 coding DNA: TGTGCCAGCAGTGACCTTACAGGGAGCGAGGGGACCCAGTACTTC. This sequence encodes CASSDLTGSEGTQYF.

The chain recombines TRBV4-3 with TRBJ2-2; D is possibly TRBD2 (6 bases). The CDR3 consists of 17 residues. The germline CDR1 and CDR2 sequences are LGHNA and YSLEER. With 0 bases removed from V and 1 base from J, the gap between germline ends came to 12 bases. The CDR3 nucleotides are TGCGCCAGCAGCCAAGATTTCGCGGGGCAGAACACCGGGGAGCTGTTTTTT. Its protein product is CASSQDFAGQNTGELFF.

This clone was seen a handful of times. The chain has TRBV28 and TRBJ2-3; D not certain. CDR3 length: 14 amino acids. The germline V and J ends were trimmed by 5 bases and 5 bases, with 14 bases remaining between them. Germline V CDR1 and CDR2: MDHEN, SYDVKM. The CDR3 DNA follows: TGTGCCAGCAGTCCCCTCGCCCCTCGAGATACGCAGTATTTT. It yields the protein CASSPLAPRDTQYF. Looking up the rest from reference TRBV28 and TRBJ2-3 gives the full variable domain: DVKVTQSSRYLVKRTGEKVFLECVQDMDHENMFWYRQDPGLGLRLIYFSYDVKMKEKGDIPEGYSVSREKKERFSLILESASTNQTSMYLCASSPLAPRDTQYFGPGTRLTVL.

The rearrangement uses TRBV28 and TRBJ2-5, with D possibly being TRBD2 (5 bases). This CDR3 has 14 residues. Trimming took 6 bases from V and 6 from J, leaving 17 bases between them. Germline V CDR1 and CDR2: MDHEN, SYDVKM. This chain's CDR3 is CASRGKWRKQTQYF. The CDR3 DNA reads TGTGCCAGCAGGGGAAAGTGGAGGAAGCAGACCCAGTACTTC. The full variable domain, completed using reference TRBV28 and TRBJ2-5, is DVKVTQSSRYLVKRTGEKVFLECVQDMDHENMFWYRQDPGLGLRLIYFSYDVKMKEKGDIPEGYSVSREKKERFSLILESASTNQTSMYLCASRGKWRKQTQYFGPGTRLLVL.

J is TRBJ1-5 and V is TRBV27; tentatively, D is TRBD1 (5 bases). Between the trimmed V and J ends, which lost 8 bases and 0 bases, there was a span of 8 bases. Per germline, CDR1 MNHEY and CDR2 SMNVEV (reference sequence). The CDR3 totals 13 residues. The CDR3 sequence is CASGADSNQPQHF. CDR3 sequence (DNA): TGTGCCAGCGGGGCGGATAGCAATCAGCCCCAGCATTTT.

The chain carries TRBV28 and TRBJ2-2; D is unresolved. CDR1 and CDR2 (germline): MDHEN, SYDVKM. The CDR3 is 13 amino acids. Trimming left V 5 bases short and J 0 bases short, with 4 bases between. DNA for the CDR3: TGTGCCAGCAGTGAAACGAACACCGGGGAGCTGTTTTTT. This translates into CASSETNTGELFF.

The chain is built from TRBV7-6 and TRBJ2-5, with 10 bases fitting TRBD1. With V trimmed by 8 bases and J by 0 bases, 6 bases remained unmatched. Germline values: CDR1 SGHVS, CDR2 FNYEAQ. The CDR3 is 15 residues long. CDR3 in DNA: TGTGCCAGCGGGGTGGGACAGGGGAACCAAGAGACCCAGTACTTC. Protein sequence: CASGVGQGNQETQYF. The variable domain in full, with the rest retrieved from reference TRBV7-6 and TRBJ2-5, is GAGVSQSPRYKVTKRGQDVALRCDPISGHVSLYWYRQALGQGPEFLTYFNYEAQQDKSGLPNDRFSAERPEGSISTLTIQRTEQRDSAMYRCASGVGQGNQETQYFGPGTRLLVL.

The chain carries TRBV27 and TRBJ2-2; TRBD2 might be the D (5 bases). This CDR3 has 16 residues. The germline V gene encodes CDR1 MNHEY and CDR2 SMNVEV (reference sequence). V was clipped by 4 bases and J by 8 bases, with 20 bases between them. The CDR3 region is CASSSSYGLRRGELFF. The CDR3 DNA follows: TGTGCCAGCAGTTCCTCATACGGACTGCGGCGGGGGGAGCTGTTTTTT.

V and J are TRBV20-1 and TRBJ1-2; no clear D. The V end was cut by 5 bases, the J end by 8 bases, with 9 bases between. Per the germline V gene, CDR1 is DFQATT and CDR2 is SNEGSKA (reference sequence). The CDR3 length is 10 residues. The CDR3 spells CSAPTKGYTF. The CDR3 bases are TGCAGTGCTCCTACCAAGGGCTACACCTTC.

This chain joins TRBV5-4 and TRBJ2-2; D is undetermined. Trimming shortened V by 5 bases and J by 3 bases, and 5 bases separated the two germline ends. This CDR3 has 12 amino acids. The germline gives CDR1 SGHNT, CDR2 YYREEE (reference sequence). In DNA, the CDR3 is TGTGCCAGCAGTGTGCACACCGGGGAGCTGTTTTTT. This encodes CASSVHTGELFF.

The J gene is TRBJ2-3, the V gene TRBV2; maybe TRBD2 (6 bases). V was shortened by 7 bases and J by 2 bases, with 10 bases between the two germline ends. The germline gives CDR1 SNHLY, CDR2 FYNNEI. The CDR3 is 13 residues long. The CDR3 is CASKGLPTDTQYF. The CDR3, as DNA: TGTGCCAGCAAAGGACTACCCACAGATACGCAGTATTTT. The entire variable domain, with the rest obtained from reference TRBV2 and TRBJ2-3, is as follows: EPEVTQTPSHQVTQMGQEVILRCVPISNHLYFYWYRQILGQKVEFLVSFYNNEISEKSEIFDDQFSVERPDGSNFTLKIRSTKLEDSAMYFCASKGLPTDTQYFGPGTRLTVL.

V and J are TRBV18 and TRBJ2-1, with 8 bases lining up with TRBD1. The CDR3 runs 15 residues. CDR1 is KGHSH, CDR2 LQKENI, per germline. V trimming: 3 bases; J trimming: 7 bases; junction bases outside the gene matches: 8. The CDR3 region is CASSPQGAVGNEQFF. CDR3 coding DNA: TGTGCCAGCTCACCCCAGGGGGCGGTGGGTAATGAGCAGTTCTTC.

This chain's CDR3 is CASSPRPTSYNEQFF. In nucleotides, the CDR3 is TGCGCCAGCAGCCCCCGTCCCACCTCCTACAATGAGCAGTTCTTC. The chain links TRBV4-3 to TRBJ2-1; no firm D call. The CDR3 has 15 residues. The V gene lost 4 bases and the J gene lost 0 bases, with 10 bases spanning the gap. Germline V lookup: CDR1 LGHNA, CDR2 YSLEER.

This chain joins TRBV5-1 and TRBJ2-5, with D possibly TRBD1 on 6 matching bases. Germline loops: CDR1 SGHRS, CDR2 YFSETQ. The length of the CDR3 is 14 residues. V lost 4 bases to trimming and J lost 1 base, with 11 bases between them. DNA for the CDR3: TGCGCCAGCAGCCCAGGACAGCCCCAAGAGACCCAGTACTTC. It is translated as CASSPGQPQETQYF.

The chain is built from TRBV28 and TRBJ2-3, with TRBD2 identical over 13 bases. The CDR3 consists of 17 residues. Trimming cost V 5 bases and J 0 bases; bases outside gene matches: 5. The germline V gene encodes CDR1 MDHEN and CDR2 SYDVKM. CDR3 nucleotide sequence: TGTGCCAGCAGTCTGACTAGCGGGGGGCCTAGCACAGATACGCAGTATTTT. It yields the protein CASSLTSGGPSTDTQYF.

The chain links TRBV5-4 to TRBJ2-2; a weak D match, TRBD1 (6 bases). Germline V gene lookup returns CDR1 SGHNT and CDR2 YYREEE (reference sequence). This CDR3 is built from 15 residues. The V end was cut by 4 bases, the J end by 7 bases, with 17 bases between. The CDR3: CASSQAPAGVGELFF. The CDR3, as DNA: TGTGCCAGCAGCCAGGCCCCGGCAGGGGTCGGGGAGCTGTTTTTT. Based on the CDR3 plus reference TRBV5-4 and TRBJ2-2, the full variable domain is ETGVTQSPTHLIKTRGQQVTLRCSSQSGHNTVSWYQQALGQGPQFIFQYYREEENGRGNFPPRFSGLQFPNYSSELNVNALELDDSALYLCASSQAPAGVGELFFGEGSRLTVL.

The chain joins TRBV2 to TRBJ2-5; the D gene is possibly TRBD1 (5 bases). The CDR3 has 13 amino acids. Germline V CDR1 and CDR2: SNHLY, FYNNEI. V was shortened by 2 bases and J by 2 bases, with 6 bases between the two germline ends. The CDR3 reads CASSEQGQETQYF. Here the CDR3 DNA reads TGTGCCAGCAGTGAACAGGGTCAAGAGACCCAGTACTTC.

The V and J genes are TRBV7-8 and TRBJ2-7; D may match TRBD1 or TRBD2 (6 bases each). Trimming removed 2 bases from V and 0 bases from J, with 8 bases in between. Per germline, CDR1 SGHVS and CDR2 FQNEAQ. The CDR3 covers 14 residues. CDR3 loop: CASSLSGASYEQYF. As DNA, the CDR3 is TGTGCCAGCAGCTTATCGGGGGCCTCCTACGAGCAGTACTTC.

The CDR3 coding sequence is TGTGCCAGCAGCACCGGGCAGGGGGGCGGGGAGCTGTTTTTT. Its translation is CASSTGQGGGELFF. The chain combines TRBV7-2 with TRBJ2-2, with D tentatively TRBD1 (7 bases). Germline lookup yields CDR1 SGHTA and CDR2 FQGNSA. Deletions cut 5 bases from V and 7 bases from J, with 14 bases between. The CDR3 runs to 14 residues.

The chain has TRBV5-6 and TRBJ1-6; no reliable D call. The V gene's germline CDR1 is SGHDT and CDR2 YYEEEE. The CDR3 is 15 residues long. Deletions cut 6 bases from V and 9 bases from J, with 19 bases between. The CDR3 is CASTEEGRVGSPLHF. CDR3 DNA: TGTGCCAGCACCGAGGAGGGTCGTGTCGGTTCACCCCTCCACTTT.

The chain carries TRBV4-1 and TRBJ2-5; 8 nucleotides line up with TRBD1. CDR3 length: 15 residues. Germline lookup yields CDR1 MGHRA and CDR2 YSYEKL. V shed 5 bases and J 3 bases; nucleotides not matched to a gene: 8. The CDR3 DNA reads as TGCGCCAGCAGCTCTCAGGGGGCGCAGGAAGAGACCCAGTACTTC. Its translation is CASSSQGAQEETQYF.

This chain connects TRBV5-8 to TRBJ2-5; a possible D gene is TRBD1 (5 bases). The CDR3 length is 15 residues. Per the germline V gene, CDR1 is SGHTS and CDR2 is YDEGEE. The V end lost 0 bases, the J end lost 5 bases, and 14 bases lay between the germline ends. The DNA of the CDR3 is TGTGCCAGCAGCTTGGAGGGCAGGGTAATGGAGACCCAGTACTTC. Amino acid sequence: CASSLEGRVMETQYF.